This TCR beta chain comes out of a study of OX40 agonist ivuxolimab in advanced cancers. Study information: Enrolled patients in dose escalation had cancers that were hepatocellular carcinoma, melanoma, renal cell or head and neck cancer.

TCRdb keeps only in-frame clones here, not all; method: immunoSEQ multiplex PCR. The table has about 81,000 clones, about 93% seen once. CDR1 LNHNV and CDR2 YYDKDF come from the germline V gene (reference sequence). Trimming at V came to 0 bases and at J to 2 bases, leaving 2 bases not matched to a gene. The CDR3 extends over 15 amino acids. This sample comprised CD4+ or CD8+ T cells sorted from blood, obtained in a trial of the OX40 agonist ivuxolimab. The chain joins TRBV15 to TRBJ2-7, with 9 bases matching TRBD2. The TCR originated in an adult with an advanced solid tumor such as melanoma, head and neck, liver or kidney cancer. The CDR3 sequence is CATSREVAGAYEQYF. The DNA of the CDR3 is TGTGCCACCAGCAGAGAGGTAGCGGGAGCCTACGAGCAGTACTTC.